The 18 T cell receptor beta chains listed next were all sequenced from one sample in a study of blood T cell repertoires in COVID-19. Sequencing was performed with immunoSEQ multiplex PCR; in TCRdb, only in-frame clones are kept and a portion is missing. The sample contains under 200,000 clones, about 85% of which appear only once. Input material: peripheral blood. Receptors were obtained from a woman older than 75 with COVID-19, enrolled during active disease.

The sample holds one count of this clone. V is TRBV5-1 and J is TRBJ1-3; D is unclear. CDR1 is SGHRS and CDR2 is YFSETQ in the germline V gene. V gave up 0 bases and J gave up 0 bases, with 7 bases separating them. CDR3 size: 15 residues. CDR3 sequence: CASSLDELSGNTIYF. In DNA form, the CDR3 reads TGCGCCAGCAGCTTGGACGAACTCTCTGGAAACACCATATATTTT.

J is TRBJ1-4 and V is TRBV28; tentative D call: TRBD1 (5 bases). Germline V gene sequence: CDR1 MDHEN, CDR2 SYDVKM. The CDR3 runs 15 residues. Between the trimmed V and J ends, which lost 4 bases and 6 bases, there was a span of 15 bases. The CDR3 loop is CASSSPGARHEKLFF. Written as DNA, the CDR3 is TGTGCCAGCAGTTCCCCTGGGGCGCGTCATGAAAAACTGTTTTTT.

This clone was seen only once. This specimen includes other DNA sequences encoding the same CDR3. V and J are TRBV5-1 and TRBJ1-2; a weak D match, TRBD1 (6 bases). Trimming took 4 bases from V and 2 from J, leaving 9 bases between them. The CDR3 totals 13 residues. Germline V CDR1 and CDR2: SGHRS, YFSETQ. CDR3 region: CASSRDTNYGYTF. Here the CDR3 DNA reads TGCGCCAGCAGCAGGGACACCAACTATGGCTACACCTTC.

Remarks on this clone: Other DNA variants within this sample encode the same CDR3. CDR3 sequence reads: CASSLVVGGTEAFF. The DNA of the CDR3 is TGCGCCAGCAGCTTGGTGGTGGGCGGGACTGAAGCTTTCTTT. This chain uses TRBV5-1 with TRBJ1-1; D call uncertain. Trimming took off 0 bases at V and 5 bases at J, with 11 bases between the two ends. CDR1 and CDR2 (germline): SGHRS, YFSETQ. The CDR3 consists of 14 residues.

The CDR3 region is CRFPGQGPAGANVLTF. The CDR3 DNA reads TGCAGGTTCCCAGGACAGGGACCTGCCGGGGCCAACGTCCTGACTTTC. The V and J genes are TRBV29-1 and TRBJ2-6, with 8 bases matching TRBD1. This CDR3 is built from 16 residues. CDR1 and CDR2 from the germline V gene are SQVTM and ANQGSEA. Based on the CDR3 plus reference TRBV29-1 and TRBJ2-6, the full variable domain is SAVISQKPSRDICQRGTSLTIQCQVDSQVTMMFWYRQQPGQSLTLIATANQGSEATYESGFVIDKFPISRPNLTFSTLTVSNMSPEDSSIYLCRFPGQGPAGANVLTFGAGSRLTVL.

The chain joins TRBV16 to TRBJ2-7, with a weak D call TRBD2 (5 bases). V dropped 0 bases and J dropped 3 bases, with 18 bases sitting between them. Germline CDR1 and CDR2: KGHSY and FQNENV. This CDR3 comprises 17 residues. CDR3 sequence: CASSQSISPADYYEQYF. CDR3 coding DNA: TGTGCCAGCAGCCAATCGATTTCCCCTGCAGACTACTACGAGCAGTACTTC.

The V call is TRBV28, the J call TRBJ1-2; D possibly corresponds to TRBD1 (5 bases). Germline V gives CDR1 MDHEN, CDR2 SYDVKM. This CDR3 has 11 residues. With 9 bases removed from V and 8 bases from J, the gap between germline ends came to 13 bases. The DNA for the CDR3 is TGTGCCAGTTTGCGGGGCGGCGGCTACACCTTC. Translated: CASLRGGGYTF.

This clone was observed a few times. The chain is built from TRBV3-1 (or the pseudogene TRBV3-2) and TRBJ1-6; unclear D gene. The CDR3 loop spans 15 amino acids. Per germline, CDR1 LGHDT and CDR2 YNNKEL (reference sequence). Trimming shortened V by 0 bases and J by 11 bases, and 14 bases separated the two germline ends. The chain's CDR3 is CASSQDRWATTPLHF. CDR3 nucleotide sequence: TGTGCCAGCAGCCAAGATCGCTGGGCGACGACACCCCTCCACTTT.

V usage is TRBV7-8 and J usage is TRBJ2-7; D possibly corresponds to TRBD2 (7 bases). The CDR3 length is 16 residues. CDR1 and CDR2 (germline): SGHVS, FQNEAQ. V was clipped by 6 bases and J by 2 bases, with 20 bases between them. The CDR3 protein is CASSSHLGGGPYEQYF. The DNA for the CDR3 is TGTGCCAGCAGTTCCCACCTTGGGGGGGGCCCCTACGAGCAGTACTTC.

V gene TRBV5-1 combines with J gene TRBJ1-2, with D possibly TRBD1 on 5 matching bases. Germline V gene sequence: CDR1 SGHRS, CDR2 YFSETQ. The length of the CDR3 is 14 residues. Trimming removed 9 bases from V and 0 bases from J, with 15 bases in between. The CDR3 nucleotides read TGCGCCACCAGGGCGGGGGGGGCTAACTATGGCTACACCTTC. Translation: CATRAGGANYGYTF.

The chain carries TRBV4-1 and TRBJ1-5, with D unclear. Trimming took off 0 bases at V and 6 bases at J, with 6 bases between the two ends. The CDR3 runs 13 residues. Germline-derived CDR1 and CDR2 are MGHRA and YSYEKL. DNA for the CDR3: TGCGCCAGCAGCCAAGATGAGTCTCAGCCCCAGCATTTT. This codes for CASSQDESQPQHF.

By share, this clone counts as medium-sized. This chain joins TRBV2 and TRBJ2-7, with D possibly matching TRBD2 (5 bases). V lost 4 bases, J lost 6 bases, and 16 bases lay in between. The CDR3 is 14 amino acids. Germline loops: CDR1 SNHLY, CDR2 FYNNEI. The CDR3 loop is CASSGVDSDVEQYF. In DNA, the CDR3 is TGTGCCAGCAGTGGCGTGGACTCCGATGTCGAGCAGTACTTC.

This sequence joins TRBV6-5 and TRBJ1-1; tentatively, D is TRBD1 (5 bases). The germline V and J ends were trimmed by 7 bases and 8 bases, with 11 bases remaining between them. Germline V gene sequence: CDR1 MNHEY, CDR2 SVGAGI. This CDR3 region has 11 residues. The CDR3 loop is CASTIGGEAFF. CDR3 coding DNA: TGTGCCAGCACCATCGGGGGAGAAGCTTTCTTT.

The chain combines TRBV3-1 (or the pseudogene TRBV3-2) with TRBJ2-5; D unresolved. The V end lost 1 base, the J end lost 7 bases, and 7 bases lay between the germline ends. Per germline, CDR1 LGHDT and CDR2 YNNKEL (reference sequence). The CDR3 has 12 amino acids. The CDR3 DNA reads TGTGCCAGCAGCCAAGCTCAACTGACCCAGTACTTC. It encodes CASSQAQLTQYF.

V is TRBV19 and J is TRBJ1-2, with 8 nucleotides matching TRBD1. With 7 bases clipped from V and 10 bases from J, the junction kept 20 bases outside the gene matches. This CDR3 is 16 amino acids long. Germline V lookup: CDR1 LNHDA, CDR2 SQIVND (reference sequence). CDR3 DNA sequence: TGTGCCAGTACTTCCTTCAGGGCTTCAGGGGGCCGTGACTACACCTTC. It translates to CASTSFRASGGRDYTF.

V gene TRBV3-1 (or the pseudogene TRBV3-2) combines with J gene TRBJ1-5; D gene ambiguous. From germline, CDR1 is LGHDT and CDR2 YNNKEL (reference sequence). The CDR3 covers 16 residues. Trimming stripped 6 bases from V and 0 bases from J, with 15 bases between. CDR3 sequence reads: CASREPQANSNQPQHF. The CDR3 DNA reads as TGTGCCAGCAGGGAACCTCAGGCTAATAGCAATCAGCCCCAGCATTTT.

The rearrangement links TRBV5-1 to TRBJ2-3, with 10 bases identical to TRBD1. Germline-derived CDR1 and CDR2 are SGHRS and YFSETQ. The V gene end was trimmed by 4 bases and the J gene end by 2 bases; junction bases not matched to a gene: 7. This CDR3 comprises 16 residues. DNA of the CDR3: TGCGCCAGCAGCCGAACCGGGACAGGGGACACAGATACGCAGTATTTT. Residues: CASSRTGTGDTDTQYF.

This chain uses TRBV9 with TRBJ2-5; 10 bases match TRBD2. CDR1 is SGDLS, CDR2 YYNGEE, per germline. This CDR3 is built from 16 residues. V shed 0 bases and J 3 bases; nucleotides not matched to a gene: 5. The CDR3 is CASSVGPSGGEETQYF. CDR3 nucleotide sequence: TGTGCCAGCAGCGTAGGGCCCAGCGGGGGGGAAGAGACCCAGTACTTC.